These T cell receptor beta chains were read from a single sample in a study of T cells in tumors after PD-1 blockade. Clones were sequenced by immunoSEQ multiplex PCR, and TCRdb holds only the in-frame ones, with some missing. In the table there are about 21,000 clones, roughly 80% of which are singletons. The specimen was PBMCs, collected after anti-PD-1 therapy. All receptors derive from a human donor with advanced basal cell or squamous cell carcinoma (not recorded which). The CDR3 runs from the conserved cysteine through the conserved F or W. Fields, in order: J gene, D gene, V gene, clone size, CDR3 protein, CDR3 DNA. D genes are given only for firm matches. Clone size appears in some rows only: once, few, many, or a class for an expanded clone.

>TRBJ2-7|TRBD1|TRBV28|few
CASSPPPRTGGEYEQYF
TGTGCCAGCAGTCCTCCCCCCCGGACAGGGGGCGAGTACGAGCAGTACTTC
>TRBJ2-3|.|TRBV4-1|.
CASSPVGGGHRTDTQYF
TGCGCCAGCAGCCCCGTGGGTGGAGGGCATAGGACAGATACGCAGTATTTT
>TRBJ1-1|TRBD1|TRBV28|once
CATLVRTGYTEAFF
TGTGCCACCCTCGTGAGGACAGGGTACACTGAAGCTTTCTTT
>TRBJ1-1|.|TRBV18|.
CASSPQNGNTEAFF
TGTGCCAGCTCACCACAAAACGGGAACACTGAAGCTTTCTTT
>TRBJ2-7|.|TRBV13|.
CASSPTQGGDYEQYF
TGTGCCAGCAGCCCCACCCAGGGGGGGGACTACGAGCAGTACTTC
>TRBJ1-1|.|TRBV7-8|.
CASSHGGYTEAFF
TGTGCCAGCAGCCACGGGGGGTATACTGAAGCTTTCTTT
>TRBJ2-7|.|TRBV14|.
CASSHVRDSIYEQYF
TGTGCCAGCAGCCATGTTCGGGACTCCATTTACGAGCAGTACTTC
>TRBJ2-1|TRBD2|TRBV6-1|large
CASSEEEMGTSGNQFF
TGTGCCAGCAGTGAAGAGGAAATGGGGACTAGCGGGAATCAGTTCTTC
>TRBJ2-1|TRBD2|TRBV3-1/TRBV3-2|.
CASSQGLAGYYNEQFF
TGTGCCAGCAGCCAAGGTCTAGCGGGATACTACAATGAGCAGTTCTTC
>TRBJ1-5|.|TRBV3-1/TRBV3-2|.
CASSQDLGDQPQHF
TGTGCCAGCAGCCAAGATCTGGGGGATCAGCCCCAGCATTTT
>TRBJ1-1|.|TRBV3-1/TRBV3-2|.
CASKGMESEAFF
TGTGCCAGCAAAGGCATGGAATCTGAAGCTTTCTTT
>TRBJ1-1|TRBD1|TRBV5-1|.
CASSRTGGNTEAFF
TGCGCCAGCAGCAGGACAGGAGGAAACACTGAAGCTTTCTTT
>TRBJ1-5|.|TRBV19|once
CASSRGFSNQPQHF
TGTGCCAGTAGTCGTGGGTTCAGCAATCAGCCCCAGCATTTT
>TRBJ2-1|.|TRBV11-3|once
CASSLGRGGEQFF
TGTGCCAGCAGCTTGGGCAGGGGAGGTGAGCAGTTCTTC
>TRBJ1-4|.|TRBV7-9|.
CASSRDILEKLFF
TGTGCCAGCAGCCGGGACATCCTTGAAAAACTGTTTTTT
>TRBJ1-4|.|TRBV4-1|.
CASSQARGWEKLFF
TGCGCCAGCAGCCAAGCCAGGGGATGGGAAAAACTGTTTTTT
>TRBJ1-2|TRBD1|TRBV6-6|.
CASSYSGQDVYGYTF
TGTGCCAGCAGTTACTCGGGACAGGATGTCTATGGCTACACCTTC
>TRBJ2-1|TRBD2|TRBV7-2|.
CASSSDIWTSGDNEQFF
TGTGCCAGCAGCTCCGATATATGGACTAGCGGCGACAATGAGCAGTTCTTC
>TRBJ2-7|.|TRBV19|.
CASSSPRGFEKTYEQYF
TGTGCCAGTAGTAGCCCTCGAGGTTTCGAGAAGACCTACGAGCAGTACTTC
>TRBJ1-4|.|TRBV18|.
CASSPVGGANEKLFF
TGTGCCAGCTCACCAGTCGGCGGTGCTAATGAAAAACTGTTTTTT
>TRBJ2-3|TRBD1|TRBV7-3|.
CASSPSGGMQFGTQYF
TGTGCCAGCAGCCCTTCAGGGGGCATGCAATTTGGTACGCAGTATTTT
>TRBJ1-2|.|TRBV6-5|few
CASSPLGQGYGYTF
TGTGCCAGCAGTCCCCTCGGGCAGGGGTATGGCTACACCTTC
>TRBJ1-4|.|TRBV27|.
CASSLRGDEKLFF
TGTGCCAGCAGTTTAAGGGGGGATGAAAAACTGTTTTTT
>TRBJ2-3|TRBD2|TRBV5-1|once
CASGIAGGTDTQYF
TGCGCCAGCGGTATAGCGGGGGGCACAGATACGCAGTATTTT
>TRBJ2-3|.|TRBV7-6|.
CASSSPESDTQYF
TGTGCCAGCAGCTCCCCGGAATCAGATACGCAGTATTTT
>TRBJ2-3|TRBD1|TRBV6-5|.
CASSYVGQNTDTQYF
TGTGCCAGCAGTTACGTGGGACAGAACACAGATACGCAGTATTTT
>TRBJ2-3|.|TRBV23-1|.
CASTQNLGAPGTDTQYF
TGCGCCAGCACTCAAAACCTGGGCGCACCGGGCACAGATACGCAGTATTTT
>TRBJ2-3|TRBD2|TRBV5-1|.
CASSVTSGSSDTQYF
TGCGCCAGCAGCGTGACTAGCGGGAGTTCAGATACGCAGTATTTT
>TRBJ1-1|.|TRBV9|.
CASSAVWGEAFF
TGTGCCAGCAGCGCTGTGTGGGGTGAAGCTTTCTTT